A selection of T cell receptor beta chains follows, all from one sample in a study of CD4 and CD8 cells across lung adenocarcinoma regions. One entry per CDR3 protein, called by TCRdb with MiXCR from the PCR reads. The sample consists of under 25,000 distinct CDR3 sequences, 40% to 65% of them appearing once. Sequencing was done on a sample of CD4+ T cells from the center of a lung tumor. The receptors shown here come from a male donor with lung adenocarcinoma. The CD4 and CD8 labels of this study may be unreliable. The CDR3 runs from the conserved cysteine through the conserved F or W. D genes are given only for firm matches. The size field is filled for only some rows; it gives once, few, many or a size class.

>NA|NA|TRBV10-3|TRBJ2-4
TGTGCGGGGCGGGACGCCACAGATACGCAGTACTTC
CAGRDATDTQYF
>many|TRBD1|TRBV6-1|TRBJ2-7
TGTGCCAGCAGTGAAGTCGCAGGGGGCACCCACGAGCAGTACTTC
CASSEVAGGTHEQYF
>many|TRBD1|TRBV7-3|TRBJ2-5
TGTGCCAGCAGCCCTAGGGGTGGACAGGGGGGTTTAGGGACCCAGTACTTC
CASSPRGGQGGLGTQYF
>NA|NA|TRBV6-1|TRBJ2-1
TGTGCCAGCAGTCTCTTTTCTAGCACCGGTGAGCAGTTCTTC
CASSLFSSTGEQFF
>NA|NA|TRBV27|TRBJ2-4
TGTGCGGGCCGTGGGGCCGGTGCCAAAGACACCCAGTACTTC
CAGRGAGAKDTQYF
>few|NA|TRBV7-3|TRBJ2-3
TGTGCCAGCAGCCCTCGGGACGAAAACACAGATACGCAGTATTTT
CASSPRDENTDTQYF
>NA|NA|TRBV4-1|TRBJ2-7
TGCGCCAGCGCGCGTTCAATTCACTACGAGCAGTACTTC
CASARSIHYEQYF
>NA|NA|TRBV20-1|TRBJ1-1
TGCAGTGGAGCCAGGGACTACACTGAAGCTTTCTTT
CSGARDYTEAFF
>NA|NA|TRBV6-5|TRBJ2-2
TGTGCCAGCAGTTACGGTACAAGCACCGGGAAGCTGTATTTT
CASSYGTSTGKLYF
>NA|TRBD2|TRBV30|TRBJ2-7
TGTGCCTGCAGACTAGCGGGGAATACCTACGAGCAGTACTTC
CACRLAGNTYEQYF
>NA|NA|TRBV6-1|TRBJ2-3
TGTGCCAGCAGCGGCAGGGACGAAGATACGCAGTATTTT
CASSGRDEDTQYF
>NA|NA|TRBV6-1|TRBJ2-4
TGTGCCAGCAGTGAATCGTCATATCCAGATATTCAGTACTTC
CASSESSYPDIQYF